This T cell receptor (beta chain) was identified in a study of T cells in localized non-small cell lung cancer. Regarding this clone: Its specificity is unknown.

The assay was immunoSEQ multiplex PCR, and TCRdb's table has in-frame clones only and misses some. The sample has roughly 40,000 clones, 80% to 85% seen once. Trimming left V 5 bases short and J 4 bases short, with 21 bases between. Looked up from germline, CDR1 is SGHTA and CDR2 is FQGTGA. The CDR3 loop spans 17 amino acids. Study conclusions and caveats: Uninvolved adjacent lung had higher T cell clonality than tumor and all other tissues. The appearance of a median approximately 57 of the top 100 tumor clones was seen in adjacent lung. The tumor had only one region sequenced, so heterogeneity remains possible.

The sequencing used peripheral blood mononuclear cells, collected before any cancer treatment. The clonotype was recovered from a male donor at least 60 years old with stage II lung adenocarcinoma. This chain uses TRBV7-3 with TRBJ2-1, with D maybe TRBD1 (6 bases). As DNA, the CDR3 is TGTGCCAGCAGCGCGACAGGACAAGGGGTGATGTACAATGAGCAGTTCTTC. Encoded protein: CASSATGQGVMYNEQFF.